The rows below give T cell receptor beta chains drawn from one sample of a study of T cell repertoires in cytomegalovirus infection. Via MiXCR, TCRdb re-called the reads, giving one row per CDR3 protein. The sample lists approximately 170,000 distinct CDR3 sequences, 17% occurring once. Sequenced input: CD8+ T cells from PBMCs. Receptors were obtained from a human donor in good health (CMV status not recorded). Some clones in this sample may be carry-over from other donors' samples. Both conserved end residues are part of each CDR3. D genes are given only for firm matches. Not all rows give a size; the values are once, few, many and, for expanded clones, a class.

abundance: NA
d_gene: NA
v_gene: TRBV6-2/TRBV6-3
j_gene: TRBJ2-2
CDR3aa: CASSYGGGGLTGELFF
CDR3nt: TGTGCCAGCAGTTACGGTGGAGGGGGATTAACCGGGGAGCTGTTTTTT

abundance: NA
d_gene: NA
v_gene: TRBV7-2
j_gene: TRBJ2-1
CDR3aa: CASSLQFF
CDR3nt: TGTGCCAGCAGTTTACAGTTCTTC

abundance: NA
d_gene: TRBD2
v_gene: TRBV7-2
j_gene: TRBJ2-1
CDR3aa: CASSSPREGLYEQFF
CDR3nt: TGTGCCAGCAGCTCCCCACGGGAGGGCCTCTATGAGCAGTTCTTC

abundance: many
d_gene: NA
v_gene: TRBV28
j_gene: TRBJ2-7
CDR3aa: CASSLGEQYF
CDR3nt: TGTGCCAGCAGCTTAGGGGAGCAGTACTTC

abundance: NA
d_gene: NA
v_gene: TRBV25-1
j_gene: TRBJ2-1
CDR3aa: CASSEGSSYNEQFF
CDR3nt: TGTGCCAGCAGTGAGGGATCATCTTACAATGAGCAGTTCTTC

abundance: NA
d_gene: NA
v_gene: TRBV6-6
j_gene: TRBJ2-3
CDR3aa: CASSYSTGSGSDTQYF
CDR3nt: TGTGCCAGCAGTTACTCGACTGGGAGTGGGTCAGATACGCAGTATTTT

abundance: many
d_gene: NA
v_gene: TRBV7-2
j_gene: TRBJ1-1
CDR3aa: CASSLRQIQEAFF
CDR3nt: TGTGCCAGCAGCTTGAGACAGATTCAAGAAGCTTTCTTT

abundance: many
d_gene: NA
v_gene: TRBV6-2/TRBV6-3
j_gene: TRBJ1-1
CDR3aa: CASSYSKVEAFF
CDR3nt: TGTGCCAGCAGTTACTCGAAGGTAGAAGCTTTCTTT

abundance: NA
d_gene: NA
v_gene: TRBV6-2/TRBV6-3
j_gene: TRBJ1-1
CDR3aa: CASIDFLGDKNTEAFF
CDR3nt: TGTGCCAGCATCGACTTTCTAGGAGACAAGAATACTGAAGCTTTCTTT

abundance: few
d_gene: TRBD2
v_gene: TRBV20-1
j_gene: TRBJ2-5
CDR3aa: CSARDGGLAAPWETQYF
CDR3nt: TGCAGTGCTAGAGACGGGGGACTAGCGGCACCATGGGAGACCCAGTACTTC

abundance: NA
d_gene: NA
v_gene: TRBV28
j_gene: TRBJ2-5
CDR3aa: CASSSAVTPKETQYF
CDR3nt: TGTGCCAGCAGTTCCGCCGTGACACCCAAAGAGACCCAGTACTTC

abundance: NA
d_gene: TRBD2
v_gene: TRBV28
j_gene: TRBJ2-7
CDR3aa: CASSVGLAAYEQYF
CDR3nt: TGTGCCAGCAGTGTCGGACTAGCGGCCTACGAGCAGTACTTC

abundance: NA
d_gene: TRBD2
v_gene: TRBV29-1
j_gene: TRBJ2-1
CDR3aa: CSVEDLLAGAYEQFF
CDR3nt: TGCAGCGTTGAAGATCTATTAGCGGGGGCTTATGAGCAGTTCTTC

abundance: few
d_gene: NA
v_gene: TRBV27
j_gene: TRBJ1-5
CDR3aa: CASSLGHSSNQPQHF
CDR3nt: TGTGCCAGCAGTTTAGGACACTCAAGCAATCAGCCCCAGCATTTT

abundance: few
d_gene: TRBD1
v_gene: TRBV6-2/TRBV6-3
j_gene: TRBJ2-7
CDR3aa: CASTQGQTYEQYF
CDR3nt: TGTGCCAGCACCCAGGGACAGACCTACGAGCAGTACTTC

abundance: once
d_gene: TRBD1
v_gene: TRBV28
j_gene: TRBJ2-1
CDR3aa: CASGPGGSYNEQFF
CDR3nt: TGTGCCAGCGGTCCAGGGGGCTCCTACAATGAGCAGTTCTTC

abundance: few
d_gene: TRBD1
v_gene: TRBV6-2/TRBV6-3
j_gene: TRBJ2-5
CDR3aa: CASRRKGARETQYF
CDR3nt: TGTGCCAGCAGGAGGAAGGGGGCGCGGGAGACCCAGTACTTC

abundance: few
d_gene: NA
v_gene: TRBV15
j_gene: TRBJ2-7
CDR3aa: CATSIRTNYEQYF
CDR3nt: TGTGCCACCAGCATCAGGACTAACTACGAGCAGTACTTC

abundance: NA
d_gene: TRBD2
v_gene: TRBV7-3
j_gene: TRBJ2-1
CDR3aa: CASSFGPPSGGALEQFF
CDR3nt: TGTGCCAGCAGCTTTGGCCCTCCTAGCGGGGGGGCCCTTGAGCAGTTCTTC

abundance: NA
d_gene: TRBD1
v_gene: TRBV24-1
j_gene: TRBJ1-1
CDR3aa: CATSDSPGTGVDTEAFF
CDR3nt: TGTGCCACCAGTGATTCCCCCGGGACAGGGGTTGACACTGAAGCTTTCTTT

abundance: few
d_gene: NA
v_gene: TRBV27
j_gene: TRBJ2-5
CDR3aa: CASSFATGETQYF
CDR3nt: TGTGCCAGCAGTTTTGCCACGGGGGAGACCCAGTACTTC

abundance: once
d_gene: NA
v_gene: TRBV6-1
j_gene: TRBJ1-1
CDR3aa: CATRAPEAFF
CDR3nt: TGTGCCACCAGGGCCCCTGAAGCTTTCTTT

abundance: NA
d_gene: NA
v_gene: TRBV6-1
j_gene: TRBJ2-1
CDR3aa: CASSGGRLYNDQFF
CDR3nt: TGTGCCAGCAGCGGTGGGCGGCTCTACAATGATCAGTTCTTC

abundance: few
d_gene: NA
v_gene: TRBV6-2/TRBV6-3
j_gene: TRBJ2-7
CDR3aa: CASSYVGRGEEQYF
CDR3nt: TGTGCCAGCAGTTACGTGGGCAGGGGAGAGGAGCAGTACTTC